The source of this TCR beta chain is a study of cytomegalovirus exposure and HLA in healthy donors. Study-level points and caveats: Several of the most significant clusters appeared, in a later analysis, to be linked to common viral pathogens.

The CDR3 loop spans 15 amino acids. Trimming removed 0 bases from V and 4 bases from J; junction bases left unmatched: 1. Germline V gene sequence: CDR1 MRHNA, CDR2 SNTAGT. This clone was detected only a few times. Its target is unknown. Other DNA sequences within the sample encode an identical CDR3. The primer mix had 60 Vbeta and 13 Jbeta primers. Using immunoSEQ multiplex PCR, the repertoire was profiled, and TCRdb retains in-frame clones only, with some absent. The table includes some 190,000 clones, 65% to 85% detected once. The specimen was PBMCs. The receptor comes from a man between 18 and 29 years old in good health and CMV-seronegative. This chain uses TRBV6-4 with TRBJ2-3, with 10 bases matching TRBD2. CDR3 in DNA: TGTGCCAGCAGTGACTCAGCGGGAGGGCCAGATACGCAGTATTTT. Translated, it gives CASSDSAGGPDTQYF.